This record covers a single T cell receptor (beta chain). The antigen is unknown. The data stem from a study of early T cells in non-severe SARS-CoV-2 infection. Study as a whole: It was bulk RNA from unsorted whole blood that was sequenced, and the chains were unpaired. Points from the study as a whole: Private and CD4 specificities were missed by VDJdb matching, which favored anti-spike CD8 responses.

The library protocol tagged individual cDNA molecules with unique molecular identifiers. TCRdb independently ran MiXCR on the 5' RACE reads; one entry per CDR3 protein. The sample includes more than 20,000 distinct CDR3 sequences, approximately 4.6% of them seen just once. Sequences were obtained from whole blood. The receptor's source is an adult who was a healthcare worker with PCR-confirmed SARS-CoV-2 infection or an uninfected control (not recorded which).

The CDR3 sequence: CAIGTGGNEQYF. CDR3 DNA sequence: TGTGCCATCGGGACAGGGGGCAACGAGCAGTACTTC. The rearrangement uses TRBV10-3 and TRBJ2-7, with 12 bases matching TRBD1. V dropped 8 bases and J dropped 5; count of bases not matched to a gene: 1. In germline, CDR1 is ENHRY, CDR2 SYGVKD. This CDR3 has 12 amino acids.